This T cell receptor beta chain came from a study of T cell changes during pregnancy in multiple sclerosis. Between the trimmed V and J ends, which lost 5 bases and 5 bases, there was a span of 14 bases. Germline V gene sequence: CDR1 SGHDT, CDR2 YYEEEE. The CDR3 runs to 14 residues. The assay was immunoSEQ multiplex PCR, and TCRdb's table has in-frame clones only and misses some. The sample holds around 96,000 clones, almost 95% seen once. Sequencing was performed on peripheral blood, taken in the third trimester of pregnancy. The chain uses TRBV5-6 and TRBJ2-1; D gene ambiguous. The clonotype comes from a female donor with multiple sclerosis, enrolled in a pregnancy study. The CDR3 reads CASSLYSLNNEQFF. The CDR3, as DNA: TGTGCCAGCAGTCTGTATAGCCTGAACAATGAGCAGTTCTTC.